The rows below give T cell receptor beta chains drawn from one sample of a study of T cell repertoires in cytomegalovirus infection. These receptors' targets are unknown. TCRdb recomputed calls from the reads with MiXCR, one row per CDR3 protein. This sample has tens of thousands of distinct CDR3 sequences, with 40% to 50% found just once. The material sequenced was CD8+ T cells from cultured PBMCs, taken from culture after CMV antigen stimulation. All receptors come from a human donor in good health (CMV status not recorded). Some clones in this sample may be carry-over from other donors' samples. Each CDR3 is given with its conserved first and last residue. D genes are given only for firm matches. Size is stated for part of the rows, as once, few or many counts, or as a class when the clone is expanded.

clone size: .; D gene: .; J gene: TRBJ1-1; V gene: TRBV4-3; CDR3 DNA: TGCGCCAGCAGCCAAACAATGGCGCTCACTGAAGCTTTCTTT; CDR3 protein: CASSQTMALTEAFF
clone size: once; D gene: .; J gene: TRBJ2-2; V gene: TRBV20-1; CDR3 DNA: TGCAGTGCTAGGGACAGACCTAACACCGGGGAGCTGTTTTTT; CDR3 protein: CSARDRPNTGELFF
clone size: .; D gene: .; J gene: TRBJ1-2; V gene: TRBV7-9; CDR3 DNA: TGTGCCAGCAGCTTTACCAGCAACTATGGCTACACCTTC; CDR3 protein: CASSFTSNYGYTF
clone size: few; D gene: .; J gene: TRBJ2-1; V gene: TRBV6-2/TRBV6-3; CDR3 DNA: TGTGCCAGCAGTGTCTTTGGCGGGGGCGGGGGTGAGCAGTTCTTC; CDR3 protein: CASSVFGGGGGEQFF
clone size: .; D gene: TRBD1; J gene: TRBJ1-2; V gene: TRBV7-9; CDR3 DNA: TGTGCCAGCAGCCCTAGGGAGGCACAGGGGAGGTATGGCTACACCTTC; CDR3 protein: CASSPREAQGRYGYTF
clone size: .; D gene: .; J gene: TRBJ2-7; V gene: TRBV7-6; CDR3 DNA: TGTGCCAGCAGCTTAGAGAACAGTGGCTACGAGCAGTACTTC; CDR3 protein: CASSLENSGYEQYF
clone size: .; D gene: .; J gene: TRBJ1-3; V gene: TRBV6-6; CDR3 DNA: TGTGCCAGCAGTTCCGGCGGTTCTAGAAACACCATATATTTT; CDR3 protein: CASSSGGSRNTIYF
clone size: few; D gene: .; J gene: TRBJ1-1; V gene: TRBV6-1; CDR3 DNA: TGTGCCAGCAATCCACGGGGGCAGAACACTGAAGCTTTCTTT; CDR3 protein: CASNPRGQNTEAFF
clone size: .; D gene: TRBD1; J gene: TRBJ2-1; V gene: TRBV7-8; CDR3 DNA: TGTGCCAGCAGCTTACCACAGGGGACAGTCTACAATGAGCAGTTCTTC; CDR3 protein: CASSLPQGTVYNEQFF
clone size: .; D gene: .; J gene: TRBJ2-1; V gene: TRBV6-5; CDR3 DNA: TGTGCCAGCAGTCCCATACCTCTAGCTCTCCCGTACAATGAGCAGTTCTTC; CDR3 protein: CASSPIPLALPYNEQFF
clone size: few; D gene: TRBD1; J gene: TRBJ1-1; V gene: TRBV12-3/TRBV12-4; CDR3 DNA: TGTGCCAGCAGTTTACGACAGGGCACTGAAGCTTTCTTT; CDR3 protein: CASSLRQGTEAFF
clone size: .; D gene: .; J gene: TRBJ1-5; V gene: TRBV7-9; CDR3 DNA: TGTGCCAGCAGCTTTAAGGGATCTCAGCCCCAGCATTTT; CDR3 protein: CASSFKGSQPQHF
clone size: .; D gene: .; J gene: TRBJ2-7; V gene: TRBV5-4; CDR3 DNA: TGTGCCAGCAGCTTGGGTCGGGGTAGGCCTGGCGAGCAGTACTTC; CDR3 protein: CASSLGRGRPGEQYF
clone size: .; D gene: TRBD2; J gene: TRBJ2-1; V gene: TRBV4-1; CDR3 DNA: TGCGCCAGCAGCCAAGAAGCGGGGAGCTCCTACAATGAGCAGTTCTTC; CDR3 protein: CASSQEAGSSYNEQFF
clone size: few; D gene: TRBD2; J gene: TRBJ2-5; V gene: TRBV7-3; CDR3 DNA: TGTGCCAGCAGTGCTAGCGGGGGGGCTTTGGAGACCCAGTACTTC; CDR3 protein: CASSASGGALETQYF
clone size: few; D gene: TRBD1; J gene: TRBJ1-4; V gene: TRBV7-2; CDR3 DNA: TGTGCCAGCAGCCTAAACAGGGGGCAGAATGAAAAACTGTTTTTT; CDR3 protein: CASSLNRGQNEKLFF
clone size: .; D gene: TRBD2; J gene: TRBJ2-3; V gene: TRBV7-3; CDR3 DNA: TGTGCCAGCAGCTTCTATGGGAGGGCACAAGATACGCAGTATTTT; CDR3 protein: CASSFYGRAQDTQYF
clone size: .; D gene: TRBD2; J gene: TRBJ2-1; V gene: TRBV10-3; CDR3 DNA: TGTGCCATCAGACCAGCGGGGGGTGAAAATGAGCAGTTCTTC; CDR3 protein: CAIRPAGGENEQFF
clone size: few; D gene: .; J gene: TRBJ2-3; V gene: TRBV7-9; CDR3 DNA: TGTGCCAGCAGCCCAAGGACGGTGAGCACAGATACGCAGTATTTT; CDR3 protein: CASSPRTVSTDTQYF
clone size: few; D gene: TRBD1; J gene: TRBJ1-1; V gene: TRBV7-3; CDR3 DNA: TGTGCCAGCAGCTCGACAGGGGGCGAAGCTTTCTTT; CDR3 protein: CASSSTGGEAFF
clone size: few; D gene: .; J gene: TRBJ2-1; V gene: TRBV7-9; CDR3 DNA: TGTGCCAGCAGCCATGGAATCATAAGGGGCGGATTCTCCTACAATGAGCAGTTCTTC; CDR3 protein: CASSHGIIRGGFSYNEQFF
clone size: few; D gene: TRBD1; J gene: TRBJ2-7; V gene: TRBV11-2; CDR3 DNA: TGTGCCAGCAGCTTAAACAGGGGGCTTGAGCAGTACTTC; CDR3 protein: CASSLNRGLEQYF
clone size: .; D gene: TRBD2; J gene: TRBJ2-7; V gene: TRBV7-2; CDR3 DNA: TGTGCCAGCAGCTGGGGACTAGCCACCTACGAGCAGTACTTC; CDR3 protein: CASSWGLATYEQYF
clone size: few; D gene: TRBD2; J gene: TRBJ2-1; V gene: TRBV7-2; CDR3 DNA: TGTGCCAGCAGCCCAGTGGGACTAGCGGGTAGTGAGCAGTTCTTC; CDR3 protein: CASSPVGLAGSEQFF
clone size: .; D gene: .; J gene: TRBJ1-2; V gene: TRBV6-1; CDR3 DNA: TGTGTCCCAGGCGACTATGGCTACACCTTC; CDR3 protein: CVPGDYGYTF
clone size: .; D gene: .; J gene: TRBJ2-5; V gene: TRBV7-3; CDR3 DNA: TGTGCCAGCAGCTTGACGGGATCGGTAGAGACCCAGTACTTC; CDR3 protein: CASSLTGSVETQYF
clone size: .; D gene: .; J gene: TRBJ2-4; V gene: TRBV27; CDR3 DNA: TGTGCCAGCAGTTTATCTGGTGGGCCAAAAGACATTCAGTACTTC; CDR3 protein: CASSLSGGPKDIQYF
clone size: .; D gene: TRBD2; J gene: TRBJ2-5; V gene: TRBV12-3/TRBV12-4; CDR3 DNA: TGTGCCAGCAGTTTACGGGAGGATCCAGAAGAGACCCAGTACTTC; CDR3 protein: CASSLREDPEETQYF
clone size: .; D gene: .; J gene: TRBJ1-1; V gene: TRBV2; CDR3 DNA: TGTGCCGGCCGAACGAACACTGAAGCTTTCTTT; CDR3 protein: CAGRTNTEAFF
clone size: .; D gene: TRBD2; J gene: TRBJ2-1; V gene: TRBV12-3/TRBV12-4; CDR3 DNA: TGTGCCAGCCTCAGCGGGACTAGTGTGCATGAGCAGTTCTTC; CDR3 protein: CASLSGTSVHEQFF
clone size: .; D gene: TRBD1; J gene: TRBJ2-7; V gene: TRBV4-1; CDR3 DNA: TGCGCCAGCAGCCCTTGGGACAGAGAATACGAGCAGTACTTC; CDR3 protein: CASSPWDREYEQYF
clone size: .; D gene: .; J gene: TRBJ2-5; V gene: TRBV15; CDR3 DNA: TGTGCCACCAGCTTACGTCCCACTCTCGGGGAGACCCAGTACTTC; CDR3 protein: CATSLRPTLGETQYF
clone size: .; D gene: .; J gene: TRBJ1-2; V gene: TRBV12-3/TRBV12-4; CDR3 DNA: TGTGCCAGCAGTCAGGGCCCTCCTTATGGCTACACCTTC; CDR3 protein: CASSQGPPYGYTF
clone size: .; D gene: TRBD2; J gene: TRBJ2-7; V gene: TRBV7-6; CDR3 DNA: TGTGCCAGCAGCTTCCGGGACTACTACGAGCAGTACTTC; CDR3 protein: CASSFRDYYEQYF
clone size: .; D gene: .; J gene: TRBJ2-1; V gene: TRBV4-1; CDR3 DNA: TGTGCCAGCAGCCTCTCCTCCCCCCGCTACAATGAGCAGTTCTTC; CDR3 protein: CASSLSSPRYNEQFF
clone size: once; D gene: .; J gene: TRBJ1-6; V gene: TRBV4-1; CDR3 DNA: TGCGCCAGCAGCCAAGAAAACAGGCCCCCCCTCCACTTT; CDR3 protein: CASSQENRPPLHF
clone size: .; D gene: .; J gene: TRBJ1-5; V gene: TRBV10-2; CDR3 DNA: TGCGCCAGCAGTGCAGGGGTAGGGGATCAGCCCCAGCATTTT; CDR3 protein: CASSAGVGDQPQHF
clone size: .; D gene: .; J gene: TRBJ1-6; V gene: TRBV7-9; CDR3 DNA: TGTGCCAGCAGCTCCGGACGGCAATCAAATTCACCCCTCCACTTT; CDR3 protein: CASSSGRQSNSPLHF
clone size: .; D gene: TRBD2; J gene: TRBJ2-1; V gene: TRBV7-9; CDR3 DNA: TGTGCCAGCAGCTACGACGGGGGGGACAATGAGCAGTTCTTC; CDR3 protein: CASSYDGGDNEQFF
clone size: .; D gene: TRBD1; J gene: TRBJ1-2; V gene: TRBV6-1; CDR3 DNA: TGTGCCAGAGACACCGGGACAGGAGGCTACACCTTC; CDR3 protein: CARDTGTGGYTF
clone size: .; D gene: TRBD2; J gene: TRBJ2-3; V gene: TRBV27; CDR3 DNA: TGTGCCAGCAGCCCCGGCCAGGCTAGCGGGGGGAGTCGCACAGATACGCAGTATTTT; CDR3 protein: CASSPGQASGGSRTDTQYF
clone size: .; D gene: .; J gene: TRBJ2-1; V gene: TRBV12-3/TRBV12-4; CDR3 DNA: TGTGCCAGCAGTATGGACAGCGACAATGAGCAGTTCTTC; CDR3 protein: CASSMDSDNEQFF
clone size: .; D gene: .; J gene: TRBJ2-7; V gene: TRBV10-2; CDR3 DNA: TGCGCCAGCATTGGACGGTTCTACGAGCAGTACTTC; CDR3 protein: CASIGRFYEQYF
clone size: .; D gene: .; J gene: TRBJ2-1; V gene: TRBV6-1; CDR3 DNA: TGTGCCAGCAGTGTGGGAGACTATATGAATGAGCAGTTCTTC; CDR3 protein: CASSVGDYMNEQFF
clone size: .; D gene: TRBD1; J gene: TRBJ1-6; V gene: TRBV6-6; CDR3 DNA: TGTGCCAGTACTAGGGGGACAGGGGACTTTTTCTCTAATTCACCCCTCCACTTT; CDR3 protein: CASTRGTGDFFSNSPLHF
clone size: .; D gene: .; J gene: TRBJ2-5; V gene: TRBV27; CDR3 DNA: TGTGCCAGCAGTCCCGTCGGGAGTCGTGGGGAGACCCAGTACTTC; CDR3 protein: CASSPVGSRGETQYF
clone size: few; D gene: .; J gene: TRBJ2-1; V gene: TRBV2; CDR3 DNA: TGTGCCAGCAGTGAAATATCAGGGGACGAGTACAATGAGCAGTTCTTC; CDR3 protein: CASSEISGDEYNEQFF
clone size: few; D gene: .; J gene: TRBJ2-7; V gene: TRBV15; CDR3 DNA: TGTGCCACCAGCAGAGTTGGCAACTCCTACGAGCAGTACTTC; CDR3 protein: CATSRVGNSYEQYF
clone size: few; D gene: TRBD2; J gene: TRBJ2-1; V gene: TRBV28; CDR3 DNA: TGTGCCAGCAGGGACGGGACTAGCGGAGGGCCGAATGAGCAGTTCTTC; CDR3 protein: CASRDGTSGGPNEQFF
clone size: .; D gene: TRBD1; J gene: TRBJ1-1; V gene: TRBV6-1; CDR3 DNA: TGTGCCAGCAGCTCCGGACAGGGAACCACTGAAGCTTTCTTT; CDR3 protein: CASSSGQGTTEAFF
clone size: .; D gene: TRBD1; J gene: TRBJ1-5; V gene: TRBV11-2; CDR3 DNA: TGTGCCAGCAGCCCAGGGACAGGATGGGATAGCAATCAGCCCCAGCATTTT; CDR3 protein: CASSPGTGWDSNQPQHF
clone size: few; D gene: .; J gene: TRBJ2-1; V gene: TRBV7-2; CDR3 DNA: TGTGCCAGCAGCTTAGCGGGTCCGGACGAGATCTGGAATGAGCAGTTCTTC; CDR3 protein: CASSLAGPDEIWNEQFF
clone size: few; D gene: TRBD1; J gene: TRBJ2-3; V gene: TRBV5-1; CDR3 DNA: TGCGCCAGCAGCTTGACAGGGGTGGCAGATACGCAGTATTTT; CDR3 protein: CASSLTGVADTQYF
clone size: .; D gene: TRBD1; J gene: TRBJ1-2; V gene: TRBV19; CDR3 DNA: TGTGCCAGCACGGACAGGGGGGAAGGAGACTATGGCTACACCTTC; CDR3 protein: CASTDRGEGDYGYTF